This T cell receptor (beta chain) comes out of a study of radiotherapy plus CTLA-4 blockade in lung cancer. On the study more broadly: Objective responses emerged in around 18% of patients, and around 30% attained disease control. General study findings and limits: According to reports, early shifts in blood T cell clones, alongside interferon-beta, forecast response most accurately. TCR clones from tumors expanded in blood after radiotherapy plus ipilimumab.

CDR3 size: 13 residues. Germline V gene sequence: CDR1 MNHNS, CDR2 SASEGT. J was trimmed by 6 bases and V by 3 bases; bases with no gene match: 3. Details on this clone: Its antigen is currently unknown.

Chemo-refractory metastatic non-small-cell lung cancer patients were treated with focal radiation plus CTLA-4 blockade with ipilimumab. Some clones are missing from TCRdb's copy, which holds only in-frame ones; the method was immunoSEQ multiplex PCR. The profile shows 23,000 or so clones, about 76% of them singletons. V gene TRBV6-1 combines with J gene TRBJ2-5; 8 nucleotides match TRBD1. The TCR comes from a human donor with non-small cell lung cancer whose response to radiotherapy plus ipilimumab could not be evaluated. Sequenced material: peripheral blood, taken from a patient treated with radiotherapy plus ipilimumab. In nucleotides, the CDR3 is TGTGCCAGCAGTGACAGGGGGCTGAAGACCCAGTACTTC. Translating gives CASSDRGLKTQYF.